Presented here are 12 T cell receptor beta chains from one specimen sequenced in a study of blood T cell repertoires in COVID-19. This table comes from immunoSEQ multiplex PCR, and its TCRdb copy is limited to in-frame clones, with some not included. Of 130,000 to 150,000 clones listed, 84% are singletons. The sample was peripheral blood. The receptors derive from a human donor in a cohort sampled during active COVID-19.

The CDR3: CASSSHSQATGELFF. Written as DNA, the CDR3 is TGTGCCAGCAGCTCACACTCCCAGGCCACCGGGGAGCTGTTTTTT. This chain joins TRBV7-8 and TRBJ2-2; no clear D gene. Germline V gene data show CDR1 as SGHVS and CDR2 as FQNEAQ. This CDR3 is built from 15 residues. Trimming left V 4 bases short and J 4 bases short, with 13 bases between.

The chain couples TRBV29-1 to TRBJ2-7; 10 bases map to TRBD1. The V gene end was trimmed by 1 base and the J gene end by 7 bases; junction bases not matched to a gene: 4. The germline CDR1 and CDR2 sequences are SQVTM and ANQGSEA. The CDR3 is made up of 13 amino acids. The CDR3 is CSVEGDRGAEQYF. CDR3 DNA: TGCAGCGTTGAAGGGGACAGGGGCGCGGAGCAGTACTTC.

V usage is TRBV11-3 and J usage is TRBJ2-7, with 9 bases fitting TRBD1. Germline trimming cut 3 bases from V and 11 bases from J; bases unmatched to any gene: 8. This CDR3 spans 13 amino acids. CDR1 and CDR2 (germline): SGHNT, YENEEA. CDR3 loop: CASSFGGQGTKYF. Here the CDR3 DNA reads TGTGCCAGCAGCTTTGGGGGACAGGGAACGAAGTACTTC.

Note on this clone: At one boundary the junction diverges from the germline segment, which might be a read error. The chain employs TRBV19 and TRBJ2-7; 10 bases agree with TRBD1. This CDR3 region has 15 residues. Looked up from germline, CDR1 is LNHDA and CDR2 is SQIVND (reference sequence). The CDR3 region is CASRPRTGGSSEQYF. The CDR3 nucleotides are TGTGCCAGTAGACCACGGACAGGGGGGTCCTCCGAGCAGTACTTC.

The chain has TRBV27 and TRBJ1-1, with 8 bases lining up with TRBD1. Trimming removed 8 bases from V and 4 bases from J; junction bases left unmatched: 9. CDR1 is MNHEY, CDR2 SMNVEV, per germline (reference sequence). The CDR3 has 14 residues. The CDR3 is CASGQGAIGTEAFF. The CDR3 region has the DNA TGTGCCAGCGGCCAGGGGGCAATAGGCACTGAAGCTTTCTTT.

The rearrangement links TRBV12-3 or TRBV12-4 to TRBJ1-4, with D possibly matching TRBD1 (6 bases). V lost 7 bases and J 8 bases, leaving 14 bases between the germline ends. The length of the CDR3 is 13 residues. CDR3 protein: CASTRTVDEKLFF. CDR3 DNA sequence: TGTGCCAGCACTCGGACAGTTGACGAAAAACTGTTTTTT.

V usage is TRBV5-8 and J usage is TRBJ1-6; D not resolved. The CDR3 consists of 18 residues. CDR1 and CDR2 (germline): SGHTS, YDEGEE. V lost 0 bases to trimming and J lost 5 bases, with 18 bases between them. The CDR3 coding sequence is TGTGCCAGCAGCTTGGCCCTGGCCGCAGGAGGCAATAATTCACCCCTCCACTTT. It yields the protein CASSLALAAGGNNSPLHF.

The chain carries TRBV19 and TRBJ1-1, with no clear D. CDR1 is LNHDA, CDR2 SQIVND, per germline (reference sequence). The CDR3 is 15 residues long. Trimming removed 1 base from V and 3 bases from J, with 12 bases in between. The CDR3 spells CASSIGPPSHTEAFF. DNA of the CDR3: TGTGCCAGTAGTATAGGGCCCCCGTCCCACACTGAAGCTTTCTTT.

This chain uses TRBV6-5 with TRBJ2-7, with 7 bases matching TRBD1. The germline V gene encodes CDR1 MNHEY and CDR2 SVGAGI. The CDR3 length is 15 residues. Trimming at V came to 6 bases and at J to 0 bases, leaving 8 bases not matched to a gene. CDR3 DNA: TGTGCCAGCAGAACCGGGACAGCGAACTCCTACGAGCAGTACTTC. Translated, it gives CASRTGTANSYEQYF.

The chain couples TRBV5-1 to TRBJ2-3; TRBD1 might be the D (6 bases). V was cut by 4 bases and J by 6 bases, with 12 bases left in between. Looked up from germline, CDR1 is SGHRS and CDR2 is YFSETQ. This CDR3 is 13 amino acids long. This CDR3 is CASSRGTGDTQYF. The CDR3 DNA sequence: TGCGCCAGCAGCCGCGGAACAGGGGATACGCAGTATTTT.

The CDR3: CASSLSTSQNTGELFF. In nucleotides, the CDR3 is TGCGCCAGCAGCTTGAGTACTAGTCAGAACACCGGGGAGCTGTTTTTT. This sequence joins TRBV5-1 and TRBJ2-2; D possibly corresponds to TRBD2 (5 bases). Germline V gene sequence: CDR1 SGHRS, CDR2 YFSETQ. Trimming took off 1 base at V and 1 base at J, with 11 bases between the two ends. The CDR3 runs 16 residues. The full variable domain, rest sourced from reference TRBV5-1 and TRBJ2-2, is KAGVTQTPRYLIKTRGQQVTLSCSPISGHRSVSWYQQTPGQGLQFLFEYFSETQRNKGNFPGRFSGRQFSNSRSEMNVSTLELGDSALYLCASSLSTSQNTGELFFGEGSRLTVL.

The J gene is TRBJ2-1, the V gene TRBV29-1; the match to TRBD2 covers 9 bases. The CDR3 has 14 residues. Germline CDR1 reads SQVTM; CDR2 reads ANQGSEA. J lost 7 bases, V lost 3 bases, and 7 bases had no gene match. Here the CDR3 DNA reads TGCAGCGTTGAGGGCGGGGGGGCGGTAAATGAGCAGTTCTTC. It yields the protein CSVEGGGAVNEQFF.